This T cell receptor beta chain was captured by sequencing in a study of OX40 agonist ivuxolimab in advanced cancers. Across the study: Checkpoint inhibitors had been given previously to 35% to 50% of patients. Partial responses were achieved by three patients, one with hepatocellular carcinoma and two with cutaneous melanoma.

In the case of this clone: What it binds is unknown.

Repertoires were generated with immunoSEQ multiplex PCR, while TCRdb's copy carries only in-frame clones and drops some. Here the sample spans about 24,000 clones, roughly 84% being singletons. Study conclusions and caveats: In general, CD8+ T cells held more expanded clones than CD4+ did, on average. The CD4+ and CD8+ T cells in the blood had expanded clonally by week 6 at 0.1 to 3.0 mg/kg.

This sequence was found in an adult with an advanced solid tumor such as melanoma, head and neck, liver or kidney cancer. This sample comprised CD4+ or CD8+ T cells sorted from blood, obtained in a trial of the OX40 agonist ivuxolimab.

The CDR3 DNA is TGTGCCAGCAGCTTAGTAGGACAGAGAGGGGGTTACGAGCAGTACTTC. It encodes CASSLVGQRGGYEQYF. This chain uses TRBV7-9 with TRBJ2-7; tentatively, D is TRBD1 (6 bases). V shed 1 base and J shed 4 bases, with 17 bases lying between them. The CDR3 is 16 amino acids. Germline assignment: CDR1 SEHNR and CDR2 FQNEAQ (reference sequence).